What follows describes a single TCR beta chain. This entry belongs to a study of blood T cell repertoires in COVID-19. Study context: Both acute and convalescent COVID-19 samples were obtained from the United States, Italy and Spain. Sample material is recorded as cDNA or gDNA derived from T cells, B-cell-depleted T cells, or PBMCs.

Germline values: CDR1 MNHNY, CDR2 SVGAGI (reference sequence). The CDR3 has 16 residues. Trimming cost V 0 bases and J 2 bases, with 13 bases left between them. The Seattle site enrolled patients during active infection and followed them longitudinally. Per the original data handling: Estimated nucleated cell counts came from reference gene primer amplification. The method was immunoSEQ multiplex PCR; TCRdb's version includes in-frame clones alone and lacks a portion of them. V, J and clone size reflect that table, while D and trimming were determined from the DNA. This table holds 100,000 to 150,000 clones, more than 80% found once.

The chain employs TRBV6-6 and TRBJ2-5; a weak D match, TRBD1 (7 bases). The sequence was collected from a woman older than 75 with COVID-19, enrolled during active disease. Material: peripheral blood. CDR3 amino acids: CASSYSRSGGQETQYF. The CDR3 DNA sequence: TGTGCCAGCAGTTACTCGAGGTCAGGGGGGCAAGAGACCCAGTACTTC.